This is a list of T cell receptor beta chains from one sample in a study of blood T cell repertoires in COVID-19. Here immunoSEQ multiplex PCR was the method, and the copy in TCRdb shows in-frame clones only, minus some. The sample holds 40,000 to 60,000 clones, 84% seen once. The sequencing sample was made of peripheral blood. The receptors were gathered from a man in his fifties with acute or convalescent COVID-19. Each CDR3 is given with its conserved first and last residue. Fields, in order: V gene, J gene, CDR3 length, clone size, D gene, CDR3 protein, CDR3 DNA. D genes are given only for firm matches. Not every row has a clone size; where given, it reads once, few, many or a size class.

>TRBV25-1|TRBJ2-2|16|NA|TRBD1
CASRPPGQGGTGELFF
TGTGCCAGCAGGCCTCCGGGACAGGGGGGCACCGGGGAGCTGTTTTTT
>TRBV6-5|TRBJ2-7|14|NA|TRBD1
CASSPGTGPYEQYF
TGTGCCAGCAGCCCCGGGACAGGGCCCTACGAGCAGTACTTC
>TRBV2|TRBJ2-7|14|NA|TRBD1
CASSQTGGAYEQYF
TGTGCCAGCAGTCAGACAGGGGGAGCCTACGAGCAGTACTTC
>TRBV2|TRBJ2-7|13|NA|NA
CASSDGSDYEQYF
TGTGCCAGCAGTGATGGCAGCGATTACGAGCAGTACTTC
>TRBV4-3|TRBJ2-1|17|NA|TRBD2
CASSQDKFGSGRVEQFF
TGCGCCAGCAGCCAAGATAAGTTTGGTAGCGGGAGAGTTGAGCAGTTCTTC
>TRBV5-1|TRBJ2-1|12|NA|NA
CASSPRLNEQFF
TGCGCCAGCAGCCCCAGACTGAATGAGCAGTTCTTC
>TRBV6-5|TRBJ2-4|15|NA|NA
CASSLDSGNWDIQYF
TGTGCCAGCAGCTTGGACAGCGGGAACTGGGACATTCAGTACTTC
>TRBV5-1|TRBJ2-1|13|NA|NA
CASSFQGTNEQFF
TGCGCCAGCAGCTTTCAGGGGACGAATGAGCAGTTCTTC
>TRBV15|TRBJ2-1|12|NA|NA
CATGPIGTGSFF
TGTGCCACCGGGCCCATCGGAACCGGCTCGTTCTTC
>TRBV6-4|TRBJ2-2|13|once|NA
CASSEESTGELFF
TGTGCCAGCAGTGAGGAGAGCACCGGGGAGCTGTTTTTT
>TRBV10-3|TRBJ2-7|16|once|TRBD2
CAISAGTSGGSYEQYF
TGTGCCATCAGTGCCGGGACTAGCGGGGGATCCTACGAGCAGTACTTC
>TRBV27|TRBJ2-7|15|once|TRBD2
CASSFSSGRQNEQYF
TGTGCCAGCAGTTTTTCTAGCGGGAGACAGAACGAGCAGTACTTC
>TRBV4-3|TRBJ2-5|14|NA|NA
CASSQSTSGGTQYF
TGCGCCAGCAGCCAATCTACCTCAGGTGGGACCCAGTACTTC
>TRBV28|TRBJ1-1|15|NA|NA
CASSLLGTRGTEAFF
TGTGCCAGCAGTTTACTGGGCACCCGAGGGACTGAAGCTTTCTTT
>TRBV6-2/TRBV6-3|TRBJ2-6|17|NA|TRBD2
CASSYTSGRAGANVLTF
TGTGCCAGCAGTTACACTAGCGGGAGAGCTGGGGCCAACGTCCTGACTTTC
>TRBV25-1|TRBJ1-5|14|NA|NA
CASSRQGSNQPQHF
TGTGCCAGCAGTAGGCAGGGTAGCAATCAGCCCCAGCATTTT
>TRBV5-6|TRBJ1-3|15|NA|NA
CASSLDGGSGNTIYF
TGTGCCAGCAGCTTGGACGGAGGCTCTGGAAACACCATATATTTT
>TRBV19|TRBJ2-3|15|NA|TRBD1
CASSMGQGIIDTQYF
TGTGCCAGTAGTATGGGACAGGGGATAATAGATACGCAGTATTTT
>TRBV18|TRBJ1-5|15|NA|NA
CASSPPPGSNQPQHF
TGTGCCAGCTCACCACCGCCGGGAAGCAATCAGCCCCAGCATTTT
>TRBV18|TRBJ1-2|14|NA|NA
CASSPEDRNYGYTF
TGTGCCAGCTCACCTGAGGACAGAAACTATGGCTACACCTTC
>TRBV5-6|TRBJ1-3|14|NA|NA
CASRAGLSGNTIYF
TGTGCCAGCAGGGCAGGGCTCTCTGGAAACACCATATATTTT
>TRBV19|TRBJ1-5|15|NA|TRBD1
CASRYGQENNQPQHF
TGTGCCAGTAGGTACGGACAGGAGAACAATCAGCCCCAGCATTTT
>TRBV12-3/TRBV12-4|TRBJ1-5|13|NA|NA
CASSFSGGGPQHF
TGTGCCAGCAGTTTCTCCGGCGGGGGGCCCCAGCATTTT
>TRBV3-1/TRBV3-2|TRBJ1-2|15|NA|TRBD1
CASSHLDRVGGGYTF
TGTGCCAGCAGCCATCTGGACAGGGTTGGGGGTGGCTACACCTTC
>TRBV4-3|TRBJ1-5|15|few|TRBD1
CASSQDRGLGQPQHF
TGCGCCAGCAGCCAAGACAGGGGGCTGGGTCAGCCCCAGCATTTT
>TRBV5-6|TRBJ2-3|17|NA|TRBD2
CASSLARASGSPDTQYF
TGTGCCAGCAGCTTGGCCAGGGCTAGCGGGAGCCCAGATACGCAGTATTTT
>TRBV30|TRBJ1-2|13|few|NA
CAWSVEANYGYTF
TGTGCCTGGAGTGTAGAAGCAAACTATGGCTACACCTTC
>TRBV6-6|TRBJ1-1|12|NA|NA
CASSFQGTEAFF
TGTGCCAGCAGTTTCCAGGGGACTGAAGCTTTCTTT
>TRBV7-8|TRBJ2-1|15|once|TRBD1
CASGRPGRQGNEQFF
TGTGCCAGCGGTCGGCCGGGACGACAGGGGAATGAGCAGTTCTTC
>TRBV6-4|TRBJ1-1|13|NA|NA
CASSSGLGTEAFF
TGTGCCAGCAGCTCAGGGTTGGGCACTGAAGCTTTCTTT
>TRBV28|TRBJ1-5|12|NA|NA
CASSSPGQPQHF
TGTGCCAGCAGTTCCCCCGGTCAGCCCCAGCATTTT
>TRBV3-1/TRBV3-2|TRBJ2-5|15|NA|TRBD2
CASSLGGTMEETQYF
TGTGCCAGCAGCCTGGGAGGGACGATGGAAGAGACCCAGTACTTC
>TRBV10-3|TRBJ2-5|12|NA|TRBD2
CATGRGKETQYF
TGTGCCACCGGGCGGGGGAAAGAGACCCAGTACTTC
>TRBV5-1|TRBJ2-6|18|once|TRBD1
CASSLGGTGASGANVLTF
TGCGCCAGCAGCTTGGGAGGGACAGGGGCCTCTGGGGCCAACGTCCTGACTTTC
>TRBV12-2|TRBJ2-4|14|once|NA
CASEGGKPKNIQYF
TGTGCAAGTGAGGGGGGGAAGCCCAAAAACATTCAGTACTTC
>TRBV30|TRBJ1-3|16|NA|NA
CAWSRNRVLSGNTIYF
TGTGCCTGGAGTCGGAACAGGGTACTCTCTGGAAACACCATATATTTT
>TRBV18|TRBJ1-6|13|NA|NA
CASSQGRDSPLHF
TGTGCCAGCTCACAGGGGAGGGATTCACCCCTCCACTTT
>TRBV11-2|TRBJ2-2|13|NA|NA
CASSLLDTGELFF
TGTGCCAGCAGCTTGTTAGACACCGGGGAGCTGTTTTTT
>TRBV7-8|TRBJ2-7|15|once|TRBD1
CASSPRDSAAYEQYF
TGTGCCAGCAGCCCCCGGGACAGTGCAGCCTACGAGCAGTACTTC
>TRBV18|TRBJ1-4|14|NA|TRBD1
CASSPTGDHEKLFF
TGTGCCAGCTCACCAACAGGGGATCATGAAAAACTGTTTTTT
>TRBV27|TRBJ2-1|14|NA|TRBD2
CASSFTSAKRKQFF
TGTGCCAGCAGTTTCACTAGCGCCAAACGGAAGCAGTTCTTC
>TRBV20-1|TRBJ1-2|9|NA|NA
CSTGYGYTF
TGCAGTACAGGGTACGGCTACACCTTC
>TRBV15|TRBJ2-1|14|NA|TRBD2
CATSTSGESNEQFF
TGTGCCACCAGCACTAGCGGAGAATCGAATGAGCAGTTCTTC
>TRBV9|TRBJ2-7|15|NA|NA
CASSVAGATSYEQYF
TGTGCCAGCAGCGTCGCGGGGGCGACATCCTACGAGCAGTACTTC
>TRBV4-2|TRBJ2-2|14|NA|NA
CASSQVLLTGELFF
TGTGCCAGCAGCCAAGTACTCCTAACCGGGGAGCTGTTTTTT
>TRBV30|TRBJ1-1|12|NA|TRBD1
CAGRTGNTEAFF
TGTGCCGGTAGGACAGGTAACACTGAAGCTTTCTTT
>TRBV9|TRBJ2-1|13|NA|TRBD2
CASSAEVLALQFF
TGTGCCAGCAGCGCAGAGGTACTAGCGTTGCAGTTCTTC
>TRBV7-9|TRBJ2-1|16|NA|TRBD2
CASSQTFSGSWNEQFF
TGTGCCAGCAGCCAGACATTCAGCGGGAGTTGGAATGAGCAGTTCTTC
>TRBV24-1|TRBJ2-1|14|NA|TRBD2
CATSRAGIYVEQFF
TGTGCCACCAGTCGAGCGGGGATCTACGTTGAGCAGTTCTTC
>TRBV7-2|TRBJ2-5|15|NA|NA
CASSLESFDQETQYF
TGTGCCAGCAGCTTAGAGAGCTTTGACCAAGAGACCCAGTACTTC
>TRBV30|TRBJ2-1|15|once|NA
CAWSVAGKPDNEQFF
TGTGCCTGGAGTGTAGCAGGGAAACCTGACAATGAGCAGTTCTTC
>TRBV3-1/TRBV3-2|TRBJ1-5|18|few|NA
CASSSRRREGVSNQPQHF
TGTGCCAGCAGCTCTCGACGTAGGGAGGGGGTTAGCAATCAGCCCCAGCATTTT
>TRBV19|TRBJ2-7|18|few|NA
CASSPTVGGRGTPFEQYF
TGTGCCAGTAGTCCTACCGTCGGGGGACGGGGGACCCCTTTCGAGCAGTACTTC
>TRBV5-4|TRBJ1-4|14|NA|NA
CASSLGTVNEKLFF
TGTGCCAGCAGCTTGGGGACAGTTAATGAAAAACTGTTTTTT
>TRBV19|TRBJ2-1|16|once|NA
CASSSMGRSSYNEQFF
TGTGCCAGTAGTTCAATGGGCCGCTCCTCCTACAATGAGCAGTTCTTC